This T cell receptor (beta chain) was observed in a study of T-cell reconstitution after alpha-beta-depleted transplantation in children (dated by TCRdb to the mid-2010s). As for the study more broadly: Using TCR repertoire profiling, the study followed T-cell immune reconstitution in a quantitative way in children after TCRalphabeta/CD19-depleted allogeneic hematopoietic cell transplantation.

To prepare the library, PCR was applied. TCRdb names Illumina HiSeq 2500 as the instrument used. TCR libraries were prepared with molecular barcoding, using unique molecular identifiers to normalize TCRbeta repertoire quantification. Through fastp at Q25 and MiXCR, TCRdb rebuilt clones from the public reads, retaining in-frame beta chains. Each CDR3 protein gets just one entry, which takes the most common genes and DNA from the rows behind it. This sample holds a few hundred thousand distinct CDR3 sequences; 10% to 15% were observed only once. About 2.2% of the sample goes to the ten largest clones. What the study reported, not specific to this receptor: Over subsequent months, a decline in hyperexpanded clone frequencies was noted, and after one year, T-cell counts and TCRbeta diversity were mostly ascribed to newly produced T cells. In some patients, the high TCRbeta diversity seen at day 60 was put down to recipient T cells and intrathymic progenitors that had survived conditioning. The apparently early alphabetaT-cell count recovery about two months after transplant was reportedly dependent on only several hundred rapidly expanded clones derived from non-depleted graft cells.

With respect to this clonotype: Its antigen has not been determined. It has no much larger one-base neighbor in the sample; base qualities were not kept.

Spanning cysteine to phenylalanine, the CDR3 consists of 12 amino acids. Only CDR3 DNA remains: 36 bases, in frame from the first base. V was cut back by 5 bases and J by 4 bases, leaving a gap of 9 bases between them. The germline V gene gives CDR1 as SGHAT and CDR2 as FQNNGV. In light of the paper, this sample's treatment or condition label describes: allogeneic hematopoietic cell transplantation with graft depleted of TCRalphabeta T cells and CD19 B cells. TCRalphabeta/CD19-depleted allogeneic hematopoietic cell grafts were given to the transplant recipients, all of whom were children. The rearranged segments are TRBV11-2 and TRBJ2-7; the D gene is not confidently resolved. The specimen was PBMCs, mostly from graft donor cells, collected 360 days after TCRalphabeta/CD19-depleted stem cell transplant. This TCR came from a male patient under 18 who had a stem cell transplant for acute myeloid leukemia, so the T cells may come from the graft donor. The CDR3 sequence is CASSHPAYEQYF. The DNA sequence is TGTGCCAGCAGCCATCCCGCGTACGAGCAGTACTTC.